This T cell receptor beta chain was sequenced during a study of blood T cell repertoires in COVID-19. The CDR3 extends over 15 amino acids. The germline V gene encodes CDR1 LNHNV and CDR2 YYDKDF (reference sequence). V was cut by 4 bases and J by 0 bases, with 12 bases left in between. Original methodology: Amplification of reference gene primers was used by the study to estimate nucleated cell counts. Using immunoSEQ multiplex PCR, the repertoire was profiled, and TCRdb retains in-frame clones only, with some absent. The V and J calls and clone size were taken over from that table, and D and trimming were inferred from the DNA. Altogether about 400,000 clones are present, around 90% being singletons, with the ten largest covering approximately 2.1%.

The sample consisted of PBMCs or T cells enriched from blood (not recorded which). This clonotype was sampled from a woman aged 40 to 50 with acute COVID-19. The chain has TRBV15 and TRBJ1-2; D remains unclear. CDR3 sequence (DNA): TGTGCCACCAGCACAGAGAGCCCTTCTAACTATGGCTACACCTTC. Its translation: CATSTESPSNYGYTF.